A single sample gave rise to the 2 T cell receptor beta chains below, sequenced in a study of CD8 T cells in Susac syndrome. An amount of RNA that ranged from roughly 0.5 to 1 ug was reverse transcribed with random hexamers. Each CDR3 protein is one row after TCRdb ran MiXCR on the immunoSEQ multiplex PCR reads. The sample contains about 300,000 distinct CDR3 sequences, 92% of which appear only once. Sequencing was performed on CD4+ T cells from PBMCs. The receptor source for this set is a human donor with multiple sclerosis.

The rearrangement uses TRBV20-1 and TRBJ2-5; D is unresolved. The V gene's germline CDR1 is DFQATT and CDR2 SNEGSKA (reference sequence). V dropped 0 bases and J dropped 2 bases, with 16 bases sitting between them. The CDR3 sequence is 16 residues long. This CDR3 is CSAREPGMRSQETQYF. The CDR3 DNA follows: TGCAGTGCTAGAGAACCAGGCATGCGGAGTCAAGAGACCCAGTACTTC.

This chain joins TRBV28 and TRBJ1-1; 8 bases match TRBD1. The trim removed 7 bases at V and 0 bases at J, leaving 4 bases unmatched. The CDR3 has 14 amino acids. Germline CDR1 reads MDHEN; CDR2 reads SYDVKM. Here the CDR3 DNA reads TGTGCCAGCACCCCGGGACAGGTGAACACTGAAGCTTTCTTT. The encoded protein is CASTPGQVNTEAFF.